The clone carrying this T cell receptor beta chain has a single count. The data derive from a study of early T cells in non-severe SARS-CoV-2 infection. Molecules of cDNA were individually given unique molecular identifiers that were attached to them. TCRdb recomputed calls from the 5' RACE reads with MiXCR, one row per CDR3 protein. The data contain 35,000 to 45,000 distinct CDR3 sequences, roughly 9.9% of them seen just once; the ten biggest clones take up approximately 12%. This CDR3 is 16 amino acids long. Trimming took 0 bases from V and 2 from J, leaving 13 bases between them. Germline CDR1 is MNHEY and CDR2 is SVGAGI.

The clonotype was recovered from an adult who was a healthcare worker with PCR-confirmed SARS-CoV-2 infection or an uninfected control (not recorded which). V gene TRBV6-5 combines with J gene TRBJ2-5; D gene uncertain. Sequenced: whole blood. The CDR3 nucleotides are TGTGCCAGCAGTTACTCGTTTTCTACAAATCAAGAGACCCAGTACTTC. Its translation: CASSYSFSTNQETQYF.